Described below is a single T cell receptor (beta chain) sequence and its context. Clones were sequenced by immunoSEQ multiplex PCR, and TCRdb holds only the in-frame ones, with some missing. The sample lists 100,000 to 150,000 clones, 70% to 90% seen once, with around 8.2% in the top ten. From germline, CDR1 is SGHAT and CDR2 FQDESV (reference sequence). CDR3 length: 16 amino acids. Losses at the gene ends were 5 bases for V and 4 bases for J; bases not matched to a gene: 13. No infections or other immune events were documented during collection. The sample is drawn from a study of identifying expanded T cells in peripheral blood.

Material: blood. This receptor was obtained from a person aged 18 to 75 in good health. V gene TRBV11-1 combines with J gene TRBJ1-2, with 7 bases that match TRBD1. DNA of the CDR3: TGTGCCAGCAGCGGCAGCCGGGACAGATTAACCTATGGCTACACCTTC. Its translation is CASSGSRDRLTYGYTF.